The rows below give T cell receptor beta chains drawn from one sample of a study of PD-1 blockade in classical Hodgkin lymphoma. Method: immunoSEQ multiplex PCR; TCRdb's copy keeps in-frame clones and lacks some. The sample comprises about 28,000 clones, roughly 80% of which are singletons, and around 0.6% rests with the top ten. The material sequenced was CD4+ T cells from blood, taken before the fourth cycle of nivolumab. The receptors shown here come from a human donor with classical Hodgkin lymphoma. CDR3s include the opening cysteine and the closing phenylalanine or tryptophan. The D gene is left open where the match is weak. Expanded clones are given a class, and other clones once, few, many or no size at all.

D	V	J	size	CDR3	DNA
TRBD1	TRBV5-1	TRBJ1-2	.	CASSRQQGLYGYTF	TGCGCCAGCAGCCGTCAACAGGGGCTCTATGGCTACACCTTC
TRBD1	TRBV7-9	TRBJ1-2	few	CASSLTGVDGYTF	TGTGCCAGCAGCTTAACAGGGGTGGATGGCTACACCTTC
.	TRBV10-2	TRBJ2-3	.	CASSEFGDTQYF	TGCGCCAGCAGTGAGTTTGGAGATACGCAGTATTTT
.	TRBV4-1	TRBJ1-1	.	CASSRGPARQANTEAFF	TGCGCCAGCAGCCGGGGACCCGCGAGACAGGCGAACACTGAAGCTTTCTTT
.	TRBV19	TRBJ1-2	.	CASSPAEGTYGYTF	TGTGCCAGTAGTCCCGCGGAGGGCACCTATGGCTACACCTTC
TRBD2	TRBV11-2	TRBJ2-7	.	CASSLRGGSSYEQYF	TGTGCCAGCAGCCTCCGGGGGGGCAGCTCCTACGAGCAGTACTTC
.	TRBV6-5	TRBJ2-2	.	CASTQAWNTGELFF	TGTGCCAGCACACAGGCTTGGAACACCGGGGAGCTGTTTTTT
TRBD2	TRBV28	TRBJ2-5	.	CASTSSTSETQYF	TGTGCCAGCACTTCCTCGACTAGCGAGACCCAGTACTTC
TRBD1	TRBV19	TRBJ2-1	.	CATTPTDRDNEQFF	TGTGCCACTACCCCCACGGACAGGGACAATGAGCAGTTCTTC
.	TRBV10-3	TRBJ1-1	.	CAITETLMNTEAFF	TGTGCCATCACCGAGACTCTCATGAACACTGAAGCTTTCTTT
.	TRBV5-5	TRBJ1-2	once	CASSSRTTLYGYTF	TGTGCCAGCAGCTCCCGGACAACTCTGTATGGCTACACCTTC
.	TRBV19	TRBJ2-5	.	CASSRGRGRRETQYF	TGTGCCAGTAGTAGGGGGCGGGGGCGGAGAGAGACCCAGTACTTC
.	TRBV7-9	TRBJ2-3	.	CASSSITDTQYF	TGTGCCAGCAGCTCCATCACAGATACGCAGTATTTT
.	TRBV5-6	TRBJ2-7	.	CASSATSGRTRQGYEQYF	TGTGCCAGCAGCGCCACCTCCGGTAGGACAAGGCAGGGGTACGAGCAGTACTTC
TRBD2	TRBV6-5	TRBJ2-3	.	CASRLAGADTQYF	TGTGCCAGCAGGCTAGCGGGAGCAGATACGCAGTATTTT
.	TRBV11-2	TRBJ2-5	.	CASSLAFREGGTQYF	TGTGCCAGCAGCTTAGCTTTCCGGGAAGGAGGAACCCAGTACTTC
.	TRBV5-1	TRBJ2-7	.	CASSAEPGHGYEQYF	TGCGCCAGCAGCGCAGAACCTGGACACGGCTACGAGCAGTACTTC
TRBD1	TRBV15	TRBJ1-2	.	CATSRDRAGYGYIF	TGTGCCACCAGCAGGGACAGGGCTGGATATGGCTACATCTTC
.	TRBV6-5	TRBJ2-7	.	CASTIPDSKPYEQYF	TGTGCCAGCACTATCCCGGACAGCAAACCCTACGAGCAGTACTTC
TRBD2	TRBV5-1	TRBJ2-1	.	CASSLGASGGYNEQFF	TGCGCCAGCAGCTTGGGCGCTAGCGGGGGTTACAATGAGCAGTTCTTC
TRBD1	TRBV27	TRBJ1-5	.	CASSKRQGGQPQHF	TGTGCCAGCAGCAAGAGACAGGGCGGCCAGCCCCAGCATTTT
TRBD2	TRBV25-1	TRBJ2-1	few	CASSEFSGKVQFF	TGTGCCAGCAGTGAATTTAGCGGGAAGGTGCAGTTCTTC
.	TRBV10-3	TRBJ2-3	.	CAISDNSGFGTDTQYF	TGTGCCATCAGTGATAATTCTGGCTTTGGCACAGATACGCAGTATTTT
TRBD2	TRBV18	TRBJ2-1	.	CASSPPGLAGIEQFF	TGTGCCAGCTCACCGCCGGGACTAGCGGGGATTGAGCAGTTCTTC
TRBD2	TRBV13	TRBJ2-7	few	CASSLGLLAGVHEQYF	TGTGCCAGCAGCTTAGGTCTGCTAGCGGGAGTCCACGAGCAGTACTTC
TRBD2	TRBV9	TRBJ2-3	.	CASSVLGGASDTQYF	TGTGCCAGCAGCGTACTCGGGGGGGCCTCAGATACGCAGTATTTT
.	TRBV6-6	TRBJ1-5	.	CASKVESQPQHF	TGTGCCAGCAAAGTAGAAAGTCAGCCCCAGCATTTT